This entry is about one TCR beta chain. This entry belongs to a study of human T cells and chemical hapten exposure. This sample's time point: pre-sensitization, week 0. Treatment defined: therapeutic diphenylcyclopropenone sensitization with weekly scalp DPC. TCRdb analysed the RACE reads with MiXCR anew, one entry per CDR3 protein. The profile shows more than 300,000 distinct CDR3 sequences, around 5.5% of them singletons. The source material was whole blood, sampled in connection with sensitization to the hapten diphenylcyclopropenone (DPC). The receptor's source is a woman aged 18-30 years with alopecia areata. Some clones in this sample may be carry-over from other donors' samples.

In DNA form, the CDR3 reads TGCGCCAGCAGCCAAGACCTAGCGGCCCAAGAGACCCAGTACTTC. Translation gives CASSQDLAAQETQYF. This chain links TRBV4-3 with TRBJ2-5, with 7 nucleotides matching TRBD2. This CDR3 region has 15 residues. After removal of 0 bases from V and 1 base from J, the junction contained 2 bases not matched to a gene. The V gene's germline CDR1 is LGHNA and CDR2 YSLEER.